This is a list of T cell receptor beta chains from one sample in a study of T cell responses to AZD1222 COVID-19 vaccine. Sequenced by immunoSEQ multiplex PCR; TCRdb stores in-frame clones only, minus some. There are 120,000 to 150,000 clones in the sample; about 86% occur only once, and about 4.9% lies in the top ten. Specimen: peripheral blood, collected 28 days after the second AZD1222 dose. The receptors shown here come from an adult who received the AZD1222 COVID-19 vaccine. Each CDR3 is given with its conserved first and last residue. A D gene is named only where the DNA matches it firmly. The size of a clone is reported for some rows only, either as once, few or many, or as a class for expanded clones.

j_gene	abundance	v_gene	d_gene	CDR3nt	CDR3aa
TRBJ2-3	.	TRBV7-9	.	TGTGCCAGCAGCTTATGGGGACATGTGACAGATACGCAGTATTTT	CASSLWGHVTDTQYF
TRBJ1-6	.	TRBV4-2	.	TGTGCCAGCAGCCAAGATATAGTAGGGGTGTCCTATAATTCACCCCTCCACTTT	CASSQDIVGVSYNSPLHF
TRBJ1-3	.	TRBV2	.	TGTGCCAGCAGTCGGGATCCGGGACCCTCGGGAAACACCATATATTTT	CASSRDPGPSGNTIYF
TRBJ1-3	.	TRBV9	.	TGTGCCAGCAGCGTAGCTTGGGGGAGCTCTGGAAACACCATATATTTT	CASSVAWGSSGNTIYF
TRBJ1-1	.	TRBV10-3	.	TGTGCCAGCCGCCCGGACAAAGCTGCTGAAGCTTTCTTT	CASRPDKAAEAFF
TRBJ2-7	.	TRBV12-3/TRBV12-4	.	TGTGCCAGCAGTGATGGACAGTTCTACGAGCAGTACTTC	CASSDGQFYEQYF
TRBJ2-1	.	TRBV11-2	TRBD2	TGTGCCAGCGGCGGGAGGGCCTTCTACAATGAGCAGTTCTTC	CASGGRAFYNEQFF
TRBJ1-1	.	TRBV5-6	.	TGTGCCAGCAGCTCGGGACTAAAGGTGGCCGAAGCTTTCTTT	CASSSGLKVAEAFF
TRBJ1-3	.	TRBV19	.	TGTGCCAGTAGTACTAGGATTTCGCCGGGATACTCTGGAAACACCATATATTTT	CASSTRISPGYSGNTIYF
TRBJ1-2	once	TRBV11-2	.	TGTGCCAGCAGCGCCCTCGATCCAGGCCCCGGGGGGGGCTACACCTTC	CASSALDPGPGGGYTF
TRBJ1-3	.	TRBV12-3/TRBV12-4	.	TGTGCCAGCAGTGCAGGGGTTGGAAACACCATATATTTT	CASSAGVGNTIYF
TRBJ1-5	.	TRBV6-2/TRBV6-3	TRBD1	TGTGCCAGCAGTACCGGGACAGGTGGGATTAGCAATCAGCCCCAGCATTTT	CASSTGTGGISNQPQHF
TRBJ1-2	.	TRBV11-2	.	TGTGCCAGCAGCTTAGAGCGAGCCTATGGCTACACCTTC	CASSLERAYGYTF
TRBJ2-5	.	TRBV6-5	.	TGTGCCAGCAGTTACCAACACCCCCAAGAGACCCAGTACTTC	CASSYQHPQETQYF
TRBJ2-1	.	TRBV11-2	.	TGTGCCAGTGCCCTCACCCCAAATGAGCAGTTCTTC	CASALTPNEQFF
TRBJ2-1	.	TRBV6-6	TRBD2	TGTGCCAGCAGTTACGAGGCTAGCGGGCCTGGGGAGCAGTTCTTC	CASSYEASGPGEQFF
TRBJ2-7	few	TRBV5-1	.	TGCGCCAGCAGCTTTACAGGATACGAGCAGTACTTC	CASSFTGYEQYF
TRBJ2-1	.	TRBV11-2	TRBD2	TGTGCCAGCAGCCCGGGACTAGCGGGAGCGAATGAGCAGTTCTTC	CASSPGLAGANEQFF
TRBJ1-6	.	TRBV30	.	TGTGCCTGGGAGACTCGGGGGAATTCACCCCTCCACTTT	CAWETRGNSPLHF
TRBJ2-5	.	TRBV5-6	.	TGTGCCAGCAGCTTGGAAGAGACCCAGTACTTC	CASSLEETQYF
TRBJ1-4	.	TRBV4-1	.	TGCGCCAGCAGCCCCACAGGGACCTATGAAAAACTGTTTTTT	CASSPTGTYEKLFF
TRBJ2-2	.	TRBV6-5	.	TGTGCCAGCAAACAAAGGGGGATCGGCGGGGAGCTGTTTTTT	CASKQRGIGGELFF
TRBJ1-2	.	TRBV30	TRBD1	TGTGCCTGGAGTGTAACGACAGGGTACTATGGCTACACCTTC	CAWSVTTGYYGYTF
TRBJ2-2	.	TRBV7-8	.	TGTGCCAGCAGCCTCCTCAACCCCCCAAGCACCGGGGAGCTGTTTTTT	CASSLLNPPSTGELFF
TRBJ1-6	.	TRBV6-1	TRBD1	TGTGCCAGCAGTGAGGGGACAGCTGGAAGCTCCTATAATTCACCCCTCCACTTT	CASSEGTAGSSYNSPLHF
TRBJ2-5	.	TRBV3-1/TRBV3-2	.	TGTGCCAGCAGCCAGTTGGCTTCTGGAGAGACCCAGTACTTC	CASSQLASGETQYF
TRBJ2-7	.	TRBV4-2	TRBD1	TGTGCCAGCAGCCCCCGGGACAGGCACTCCTACGAGCAGTACTTC	CASSPRDRHSYEQYF
TRBJ1-1	few	TRBV6-1	.	TGTGCCAGCAGTGATTGGGGACATGGAAGCACTGAAGCTTTCTTT	CASSDWGHGSTEAFF
TRBJ2-1	.	TRBV7-6	.	TGTGCCAGCAGCTTACTTTCGGAGGCCTACAATGAGCAGTTCTTC	CASSLLSEAYNEQFF